The clone carrying this T cell receptor beta chain was observed many times. The antigen is undetermined. Germline V gene lookup returns CDR1 SGHDT and CDR2 YYEEEE. V was clipped by 1 base and J by 2 bases, with 15 bases between them. The CDR3 covers 16 residues. The data were obtained in a study of response to subunit inactivated influenza vaccine. TCRdb re-called the RT-PCR reads with MiXCR, one entry per CDR3 protein. The table has around 200,000 distinct CDR3 sequences, about 9% seen once. Study-level points and caveats: Authors suggested that a seasonal influenza vaccination recruits few new T cells each time.

The chain combines TRBV5-6 with TRBJ2-5, with a weak D call TRBD2 (6 bases). The starting material was non-naive T cells sorted from PBMCs, obtained on the day of vaccination. This TCR derives from a man aged 45-65 years who received an inactivated influenza vaccine. CDR3 sequence: CASSLLGGRGQETQYF. The CDR3 nucleotides read TGTGCCAGCAGCTTGTTGGGAGGACGGGGGCAAGAGACCCAGTACTTC.